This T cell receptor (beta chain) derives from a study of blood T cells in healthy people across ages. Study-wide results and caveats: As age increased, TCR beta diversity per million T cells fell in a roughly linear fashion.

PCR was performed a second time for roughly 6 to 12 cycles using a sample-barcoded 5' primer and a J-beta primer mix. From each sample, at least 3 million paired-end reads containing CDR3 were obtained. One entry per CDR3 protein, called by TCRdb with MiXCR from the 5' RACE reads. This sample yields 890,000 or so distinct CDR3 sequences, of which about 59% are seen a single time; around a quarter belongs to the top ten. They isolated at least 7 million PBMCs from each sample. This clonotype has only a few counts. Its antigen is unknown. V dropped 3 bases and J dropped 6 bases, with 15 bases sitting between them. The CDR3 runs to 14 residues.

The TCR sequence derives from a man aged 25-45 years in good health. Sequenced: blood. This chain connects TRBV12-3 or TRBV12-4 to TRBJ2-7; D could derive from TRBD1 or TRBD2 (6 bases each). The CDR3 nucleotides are TGTGCCAGCAGTTTTAGTCAGGGGAGGAGCGAGCAGTACTTC. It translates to CASSFSQGRSEQYF.